Included here is one T cell receptor (beta chain) sequence, with context. What this receptor recognizes is not known. CDR1 and CDR2, looked up from the germline V gene (reference sequence), are LNHNV and YYDKDF. After removal of 5 bases from V and 6 bases from J, the junction retains 6 bases not matched to a gene. The cysteine opens and the phenylalanine closes a CDR3 of 13 amino acids. Only CDR3 DNA remains: 39 bases, in frame from the first base. The library relied on the immunoSEQ multiplex PCR assay. For the multiplex PCR, a mixture combining 60 forward primers for TCR Vbeta segments and 13 reverse primers for TCR Jbeta segments was used. A multiplex PCR assay on genomic DNA amplified the CDR3 region of rearranged TCR beta genes. On the Illumina HiSeq System, the amplified TCR beta libraries were sequenced as 87-base-pair reads. Per the source publication's procedure: Across the 670 or so repertoires, a later analysis counted about 81 million unique TCR beta chains, roughly 11 million of which were shared by at least two donors. To remove PCR and sequencing errors, raw reads were error-corrected and collapsed into unique sequences using a nearest-neighbor algorithm that merged closely related sequences. To assign V, D and J gene segments, CDR3 sequences were aligned to IMGT reference sequences. Each retained sequence needed at least a six-nucleotide match to both a V gene segment and a J gene segment. Rearrangements were called productive when the CDR3 lacked stop codons and stayed in frame with V and J; all others were non-productive. CDR3 was defined by IMGT convention, running from the second conserved V-encoded cysteine to the conserved J-encoded phenylalanine. In an earlier analysis of approximately 500 of the donors, sequences lacking an unambiguous match to a single V gene segment were excluded. An earlier analysis of 550 to 650 of the donors classified V segments as functional when productive rearrangements were above 56.7% and as segregating when the standard deviation between donors was above 5%. A statistical classification framework was built to diagnose cytomegalovirus status from the catalog of TCR beta chain sequences. V and J gene assignment, in a later analysis, came from comparing TCR nucleotide sequences with IMGT/GENE-DB human TR gene sequences. A later analysis assigned CDR3 sequences and most-parsimonious VDJ recombination scenarios with the TCRdist pipeline. In a later analysis, each TCR beta chain was defined by its CDR3 amino acid sequence together with its V-gene family, and reads lacking a unique V-gene family were excluded. As a way to deal with suspected cross-contamination and a sequencing artifact, a later analysis dropped approximately 570 nucleotide sequences that were highly shared and had low generation probability. In a later analysis, a clonal expansion index for each public chain was calculated from normalized within-repertoire ranks of inferred template counts. A later analysis computed generation probabilities with a VDJ recombination model fitted to out-of-frame rearrangements, and checked the results against IGoR. Hypergeometric tests were used in a later analysis to score TCR-TCR, TCR-HLA and TCR-CMV co-occurrence, with a repertoire-size bias correction applied to the TCR pairs. To estimate false discovery rates, a later analysis permuted the HLA or CMV assignments 20 times. In a later analysis, co-occurring TCRs were grouped using DBSCAN, with TCRdist sequence similarity added in when clustering inside HLA-allele-positive subsets. Repertoires with fewer than 30,000 or more than 120,000 public chains, plus five repertoires with anomalous nucleotide sharing, were excluded from co-occurrence clustering. TCRdb took this table from immuneACCESS and kept in-frame rearrangements with V and J called. Such tables lack part of the clones; where checked against another copy, unresolved V genes explain under half of the gap, and the rest is unexplained. The V and J calls and clone size come from that table; D and trimming were worked out from the DNA. The sample's table lists a count of about 160,000 clones. The ten largest clones capture roughly 2% of the sample.

These data are taken from a study of cytomegalovirus exposure and HLA in healthy donors (dated by TCRdb to the late 2010s). About the study as a whole: In an earlier analysis of approximately 640 of the donors, approximately 260 Gb of sequence data and just under 120 million unique TCR beta sequences from 150 million to 200 million T cells were reported. To study patterns of TCR occurrence, a later analysis re-analyzed previously published TCR beta repertoires from 650 to 750 donors and added high-resolution HLA genotyping. Of the roughly 430 genotyped donors, approximately 83% fell in the genetic ancestry cluster associated with self-reported Caucasian donors. The later analysis used no new phenotypic data to find candidate immune exposures, relying instead on TCR beta sequences and their occurrence across donors. Using immunosequencing, the study profiled T cell repertoires from about 650 subjects and related those repertoires to cytomegalovirus serostatus. The number of donors typed differed by locus, with roughly 620-630 for A, B, C, DRB1 and DQB1, roughly 520 for DQA1, over 600 for DPA1, and about 450 for DPB1. About 300 gigabases of sequencing data and 70 million to 95 million unique TCR sequences made up an early release that covered 500 to 650 HLA-typed donors. In a later genetic analysis, genome-wide SNP genotypes for about 55% of the roughly 700 donors were used, and that subset was treated as a discovery cohort. About five DR-DQ haplotypes were handled as single units for association and clustering because linkage in the cohort was strong. A separate validation cohort of roughly 130 different subjects was used in addition to the roughly 720-subject first cohort. In an earlier analysis of 587 of the donors, high-throughput TCR beta sequencing was used to judge whether each TCR beta V gene segment behaved as functional or pseudogenic. Every discovery cohort repertoire had been produced on one sequencing platform. Across about 380 genotyped donors of the cohort, an average of approximately 240,000 unique TCR beta nucleotide sequences per donor were sequenced, and roughly a sixth of those sequences were non-productive. Both class I and class II loci were covered by HLA typing, at four-digit resolution. Donor age, sex, ethnicity and CMV serostatus were compiled together with the repertoire data. The study aimed to test whether cataloging public T cell receptors could reveal signatures of past pathogen exposure. To predict cytomegalovirus infection status, the study combined high-throughput TCR immunosequencing, statistical association of individual TCRs with disease status, and machine learning. What the study reported, not specific to this receptor: Sequencing depth was assumed to be roughly uniform across donors in the presence/absence analyses, though that assumption may not hold. Several of the top co-occurrence clusters appeared to be linked to parvovirus B19, influenza, CMV and Epstein-Barr virus, according to a later analysis. The earlier analysis of 450 to 700 of the donors excluded about 16 rarely observed V segments, including chromosome 9 orphons, because counts were too low. Because HLA typing was missing for some donors at each locus, association tests included only the typed subset. An association between a missense DCLRE1C variant and V-gene and J-gene trimming of TCR beta chains was found in a later genetic analysis and replicated in an independent cohort. Most TCR sequences were observed very rarely across donors, whereas some public TCRs were present in many individuals. In a later analysis, HLA-associated TCR beta chains showed more clonal expansion and lower generation probabilities than non-associated chains that were equally common. A further reported finding was that TCR beta sequences accurately predicted the HLA-A and HLA-B alleles for most subjects in the first cohort. Three of the identified cytomegalovirus-associated TCR beta chains were confirmed in vitro to be specific for cytomegalovirus antigens. In both the original and validation cohorts, the classifier was reported to diagnose cytomegalovirus status with high specificity and sensitivity. In a later analysis, most CMV-associated TCR beta chains were found to appear HLA-restricted, with HLA associations seemingly driven largely by CMV exposure. Only TCR beta chains were sequenced in this cohort, and the absence of alpha or paired-chain data limited detectable features. Because the 87-base-pair reads could not distinguish some IMGT-functional V segments, including TRBV6-2 and TRBV6-3, those segments were excluded. According to a later analysis, TCR association rates differed among HLA loci, with DRB1 alleles showing the most associated TCRs and HLA-C alleles showing the fewest. The study listed approximately 160 TCR beta chains as associated with cytomegalovirus. Strong co-occurrence of HLA alleles, especially DR and DQ, made assigning TCR associations to individual alleles difficult. The sequencing pipeline was judged likely to have produced a cluster of highly shared sequence variants as a technical artifact. It was suggested by the authors that the approach could potentially be generalized to other disease states and immunological phenotypes. In an earlier analysis of 587 of the donors, most TCR beta V segments appeared in productive rearrangements about 87% or about 30% of the time, broadly matching IMGT annotations. Linkage disequilibrium might explain the correlated functional status among segregating V segments, but an unknown experimental factor could not be excluded. Immune exposure information for the cohort was limited to CMV serostatus. A later genetic analysis reported fewer N-insertions in productive TCRs among donors in an Asian-associated ancestry cluster than the roughly 720-donor mean. Specific HLA alleles were associated with roughly 17,000 TCR beta sequences at a false discovery rate of 0.05 in a later analysis.

The cohort comprised fewer than 700 healthy bone marrow donors. All cohort members were sampled while nominally healthy, although unrecorded immune exposures were likely present. The donor was CMV seronegative and belonged to the group of 352 seronegative cohort members. A peripheral blood sample was provided by each donor, and peripheral blood mononuclear cells were used for TCR beta sequencing. The Qiagen DNeasy Blood Extraction Kit was used to extract genomic DNA from the blood cell samples. The sequenced sample was PBMCs. This TCR was sampled from a man aged 25 to 40 in good health and CMV-seronegative. The receptor chain draws on TRBV15 and TRBJ1-2, and 7 junction bases match TRBD1. The nucleotides read TGTGCCACCAGCTCTAAGACAGGGCATGGCTACACCTTC. Translated, it gives CATSSKTGHGYTF.